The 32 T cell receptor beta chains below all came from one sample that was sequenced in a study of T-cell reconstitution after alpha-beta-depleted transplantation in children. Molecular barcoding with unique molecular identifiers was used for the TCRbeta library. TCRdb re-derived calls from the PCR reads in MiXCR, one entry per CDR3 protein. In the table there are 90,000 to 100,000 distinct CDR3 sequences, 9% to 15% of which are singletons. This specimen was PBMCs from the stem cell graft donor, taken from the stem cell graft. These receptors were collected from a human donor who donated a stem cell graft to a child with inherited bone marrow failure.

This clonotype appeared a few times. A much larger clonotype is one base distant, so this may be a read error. The CDR3 loop reads CASSILQVNEQFF. Written as DNA, the CDR3 is TGTGCCAGTAGTATTCTCCAGGTCAATGAGCAGTTCTTC. The chain is built from TRBV19 and TRBJ2-1; D gene uncertain. Per the germline V gene, CDR1 is LNHDA and CDR2 is SQIVND (reference sequence). CDR3 length equals 13 residues. Trimming shortened V by 3 bases and J by 6 bases, and 9 bases separated the two germline ends.

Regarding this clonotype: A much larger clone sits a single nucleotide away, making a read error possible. The CDR3 nucleotides are TGTGCCGGCAGCTGGGACCAGAGTTACGAGCAGTACTTC. It is translated as CAGSWDQSYEQYF. The chain combines TRBV7-8 with TRBJ2-7; D possibly matches TRBD1 or TRBD2 (5 bases each). The length of the CDR3 is 13 residues. The germline V gene has CDR1 SGHVS and CDR2 FQNEAQ.

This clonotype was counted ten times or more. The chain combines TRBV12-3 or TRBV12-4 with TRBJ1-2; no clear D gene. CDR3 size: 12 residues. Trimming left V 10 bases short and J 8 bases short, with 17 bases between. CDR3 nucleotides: TGTGCCACCGAGGCGCGCCTCGGGGGCTACACCTTC. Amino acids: CATEARLGGYTF.

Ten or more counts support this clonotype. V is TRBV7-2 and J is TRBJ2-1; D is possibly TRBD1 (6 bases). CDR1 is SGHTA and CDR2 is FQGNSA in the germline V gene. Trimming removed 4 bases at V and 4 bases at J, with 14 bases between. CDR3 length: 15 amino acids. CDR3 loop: CASSSRDKVYNEQFF. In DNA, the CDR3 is TGTGCCAGCAGCTCTAGGGACAAAGTATACAATGAGCAGTTCTTC.

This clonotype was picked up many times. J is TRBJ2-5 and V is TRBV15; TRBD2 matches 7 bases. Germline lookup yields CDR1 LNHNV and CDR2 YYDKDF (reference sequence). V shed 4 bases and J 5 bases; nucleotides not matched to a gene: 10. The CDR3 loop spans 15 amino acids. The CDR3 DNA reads TGTGCCACCAGCAAGGAACCGGGAGGACTGGAGACCCAGTACTTC. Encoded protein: CATSKEPGGLETQYF.

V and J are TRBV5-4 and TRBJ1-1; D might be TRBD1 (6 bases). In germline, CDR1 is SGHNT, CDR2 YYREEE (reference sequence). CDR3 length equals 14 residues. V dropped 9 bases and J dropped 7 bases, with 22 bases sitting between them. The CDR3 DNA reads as TGTGCCATGGGCTTGGCCACAGGGCTGGATGAAGCTTTCTTT. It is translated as CAMGLATGLDEAFF.

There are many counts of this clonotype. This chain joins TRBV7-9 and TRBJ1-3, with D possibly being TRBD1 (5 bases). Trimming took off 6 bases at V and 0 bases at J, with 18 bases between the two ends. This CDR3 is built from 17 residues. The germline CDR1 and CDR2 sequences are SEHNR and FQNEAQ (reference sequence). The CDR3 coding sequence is TGTGCCAGCAGGGACACCAGAACGGCGAGCTCTGGAAACACCATATATTTT. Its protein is CASRDTRTASSGNTIYF.

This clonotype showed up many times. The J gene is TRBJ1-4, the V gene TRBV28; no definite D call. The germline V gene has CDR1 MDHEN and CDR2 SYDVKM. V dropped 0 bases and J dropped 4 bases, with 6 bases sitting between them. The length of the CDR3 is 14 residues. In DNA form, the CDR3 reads TGTGCCAGCAGTTTATGGGGGTTTAATGAAAAACTGTTTTTT. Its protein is CASSLWGFNEKLFF.

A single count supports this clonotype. This chain's CDR3 is CASSPNGATEAFF. CDR3 DNA sequence: TGTGCCAGCTCACCTAACGGGGCCACTGAAGCTTTCTTT. The chain has TRBV18 and TRBJ1-1, with TRBD1 as a possible D gene (5 bases). Per germline, CDR1 KGHSH and CDR2 LQKENI. CDR3 size: 13 residues. V lost 3 bases and J 4 bases, leaving 9 bases between the germline ends. Full variable domain (missing parts from reference TRBV18 and TRBJ1-1): NAGVMQNPRHLVRRRGQEARLRCSPMKGHSHVYWYRQLPEEGLKFMVYLQKENIIDESGMPKERFSAEFPKEGPSILRIQQVVRGDSAAYFCASSPNGATEAFFGQGTRLTVV.

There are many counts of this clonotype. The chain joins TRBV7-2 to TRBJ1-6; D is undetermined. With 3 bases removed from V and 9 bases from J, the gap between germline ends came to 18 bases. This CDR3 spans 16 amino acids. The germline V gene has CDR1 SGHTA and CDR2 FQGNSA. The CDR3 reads CASSLIVVSSGSPLHF. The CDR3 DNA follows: TGTGCCAGCAGCTTGATTGTGGTCTCTTCTGGTTCACCCCTCCACTTT.

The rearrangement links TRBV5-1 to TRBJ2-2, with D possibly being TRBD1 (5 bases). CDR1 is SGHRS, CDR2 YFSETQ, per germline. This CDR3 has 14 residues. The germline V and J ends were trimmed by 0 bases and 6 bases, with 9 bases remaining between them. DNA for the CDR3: TGCGCCAGCAGCTTGGGGGCCAGGGCCGGGGAGCTGTTTTTT. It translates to CASSLGARAGELFF.

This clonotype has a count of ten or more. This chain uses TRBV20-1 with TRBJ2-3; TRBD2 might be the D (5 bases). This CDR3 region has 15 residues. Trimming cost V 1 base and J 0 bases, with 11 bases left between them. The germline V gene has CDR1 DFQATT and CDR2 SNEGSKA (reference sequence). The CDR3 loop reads CSARVPGISTDTQYF. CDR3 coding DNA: TGCAGTGCTAGAGTCCCCGGGATCAGCACAGATACGCAGTATTTT.

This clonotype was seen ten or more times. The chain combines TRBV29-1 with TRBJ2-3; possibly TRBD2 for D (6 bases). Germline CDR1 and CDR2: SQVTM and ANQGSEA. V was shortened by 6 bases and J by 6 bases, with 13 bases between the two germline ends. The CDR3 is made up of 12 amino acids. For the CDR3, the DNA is TGCAGCGTCGAGCCAGCGGGTGATACGCAGTATTTT. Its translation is CSVEPAGDTQYF.

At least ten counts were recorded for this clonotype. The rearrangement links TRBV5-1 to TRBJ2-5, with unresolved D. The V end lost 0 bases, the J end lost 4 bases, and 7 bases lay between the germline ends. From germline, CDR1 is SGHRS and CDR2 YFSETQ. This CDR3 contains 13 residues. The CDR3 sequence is CASSLGGRETQYF. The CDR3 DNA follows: TGCGCCAGCAGCTTGGGGGGTCGAGAGACCCAGTACTTC.

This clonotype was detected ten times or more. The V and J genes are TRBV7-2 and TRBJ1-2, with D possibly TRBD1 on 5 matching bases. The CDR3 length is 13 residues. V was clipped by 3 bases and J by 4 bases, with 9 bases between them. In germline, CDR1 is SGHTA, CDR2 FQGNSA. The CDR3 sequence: CASSLGPFYGYTF. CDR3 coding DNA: TGTGCCAGCAGCTTGGGACCGTTCTATGGCTACACCTTC. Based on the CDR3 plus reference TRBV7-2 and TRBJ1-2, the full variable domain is GAGVSQSPSNKVTEKGKDVELRCDPISGHTALYWYRQSLGQGLEFLIYFQGNSAPDKSGLPSDRFSAERTGGSVSTLTIQRTQQEDSAVYLCASSLGPFYGYTFGSGTRLTVV.

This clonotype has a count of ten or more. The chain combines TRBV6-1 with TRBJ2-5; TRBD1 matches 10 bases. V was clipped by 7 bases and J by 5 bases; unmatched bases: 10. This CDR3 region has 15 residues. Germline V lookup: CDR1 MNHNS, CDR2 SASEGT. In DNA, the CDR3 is TGTGCCAGCACTCCATTCCGGACAGGGGGGGAGACCCAGTACTTC. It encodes CASTPFRTGGETQYF.

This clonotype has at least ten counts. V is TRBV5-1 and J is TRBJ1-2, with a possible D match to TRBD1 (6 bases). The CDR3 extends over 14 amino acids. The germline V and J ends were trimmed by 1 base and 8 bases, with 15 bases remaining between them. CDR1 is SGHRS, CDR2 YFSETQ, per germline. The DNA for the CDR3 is TGCGCCAGCAGCTTGAGGGTAGGGGGGCCGGGCTACACCTTC. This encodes CASSLRVGGPGYTF.

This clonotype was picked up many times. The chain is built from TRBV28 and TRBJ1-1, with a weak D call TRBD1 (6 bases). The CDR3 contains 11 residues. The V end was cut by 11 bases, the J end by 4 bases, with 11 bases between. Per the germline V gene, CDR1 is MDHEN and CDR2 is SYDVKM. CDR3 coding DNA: TGTGCCGGAAAAGGGGGCACTGAAGCTTTCTTT. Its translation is CAGKGGTEAFF.

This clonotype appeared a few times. The CDR3 DNA reads TGTGCCAGTAGTGTTTCTGGGGCCAACGTCCTGACTTTC. The encoded protein is CASSVSGANVLTF. V is TRBV19 and J is TRBJ2-6; no definite D call. V lost 5 bases and J 1 base, leaving 3 bases between the germline ends. The CDR3 is 13 amino acids. Germline V CDR1 and CDR2: LNHDA, SQIVND (reference sequence).

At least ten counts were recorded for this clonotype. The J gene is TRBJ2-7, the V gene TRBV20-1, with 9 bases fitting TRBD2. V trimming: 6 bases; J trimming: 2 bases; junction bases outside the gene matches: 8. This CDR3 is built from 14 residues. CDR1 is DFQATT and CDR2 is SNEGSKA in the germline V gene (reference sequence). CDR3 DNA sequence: TGCAGTGCAGTAAGCGGGGGGCAGACCTACGAGCAGTACTTC. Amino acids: CSAVSGGQTYEQYF.

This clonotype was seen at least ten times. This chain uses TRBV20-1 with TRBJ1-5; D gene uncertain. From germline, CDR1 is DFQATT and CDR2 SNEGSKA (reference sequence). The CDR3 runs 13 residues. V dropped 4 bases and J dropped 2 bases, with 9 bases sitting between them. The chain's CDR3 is CSATERGNQPQHF. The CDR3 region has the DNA TGCAGTGCTACTGAGAGGGGCAATCAGCCCCAGCATTTT.

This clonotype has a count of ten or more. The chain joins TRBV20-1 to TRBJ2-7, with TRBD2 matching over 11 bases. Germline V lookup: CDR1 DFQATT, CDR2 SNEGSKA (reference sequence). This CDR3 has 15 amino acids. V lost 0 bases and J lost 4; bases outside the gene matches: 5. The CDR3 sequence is CSARELAGELYEQYF. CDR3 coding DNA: TGCAGTGCTAGAGAACTAGCGGGAGAACTGTACGAGCAGTACTTC.

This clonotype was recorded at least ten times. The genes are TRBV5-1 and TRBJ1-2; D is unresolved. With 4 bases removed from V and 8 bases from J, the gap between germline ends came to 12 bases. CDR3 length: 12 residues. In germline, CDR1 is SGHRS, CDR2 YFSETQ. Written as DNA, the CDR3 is TGCGCCAGCAGCCCGGCCGGGGAGGGCTACACCTTC. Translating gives CASSPAGEGYTF.

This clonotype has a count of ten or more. Written as DNA, the CDR3 is TGTGCCAGCAGCTTGTCAGACCCCTCTGAAGCTTTCTTT. Its protein product is CASSLSDPSEAFF. The chain joins TRBV5-6 to TRBJ1-1; no clear D gene. Germline CDR1 reads SGHDT; CDR2 reads YYEEEE. This CDR3 region has 13 residues. The germline V and J ends were trimmed by 1 base and 6 bases, with 10 bases remaining between them.

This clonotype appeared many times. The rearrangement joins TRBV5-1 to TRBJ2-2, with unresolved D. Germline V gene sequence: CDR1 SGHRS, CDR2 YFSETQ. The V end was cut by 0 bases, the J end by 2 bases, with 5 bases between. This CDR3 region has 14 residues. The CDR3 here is CASSLGRNTGELFF. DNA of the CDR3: TGCGCCAGCAGCTTGGGACGAAACACCGGGGAGCTGTTTTTT.

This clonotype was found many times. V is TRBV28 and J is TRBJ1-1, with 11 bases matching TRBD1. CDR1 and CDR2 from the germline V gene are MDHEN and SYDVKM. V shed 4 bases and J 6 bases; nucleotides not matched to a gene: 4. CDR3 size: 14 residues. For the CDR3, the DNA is TGTGCCAGCAGTTCCCCGGGACAGGGGGCTGAAGCTTTCTTT. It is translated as CASSSPGQGAEAFF.

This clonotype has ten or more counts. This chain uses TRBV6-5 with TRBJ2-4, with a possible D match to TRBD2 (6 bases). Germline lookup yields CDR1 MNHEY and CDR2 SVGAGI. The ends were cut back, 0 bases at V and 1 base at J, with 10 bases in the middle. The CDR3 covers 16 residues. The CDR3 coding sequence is TGTGCCAGCAGTTACTCAGGGAGGATGGCCAAAAACATTCAGTACTTC. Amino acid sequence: CASSYSGRMAKNIQYF.

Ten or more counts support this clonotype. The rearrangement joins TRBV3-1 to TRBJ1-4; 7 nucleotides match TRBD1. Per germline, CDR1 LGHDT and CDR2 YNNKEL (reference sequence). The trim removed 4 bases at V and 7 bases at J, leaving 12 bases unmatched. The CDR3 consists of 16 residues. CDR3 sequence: CASSPRRRQGGEKLFF. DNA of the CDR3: TGTGCCAGCAGCCCCCGAAGGAGGCAGGGGGGTGAAAAACTGTTTTTT.

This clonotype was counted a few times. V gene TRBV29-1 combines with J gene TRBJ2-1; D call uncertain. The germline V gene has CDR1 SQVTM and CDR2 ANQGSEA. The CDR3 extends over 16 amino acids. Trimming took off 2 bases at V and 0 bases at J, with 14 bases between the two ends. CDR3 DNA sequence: TGCAGCGTTGAATACGCCGACGGAGTCTCCTACAATGAGCAGTTCTTC. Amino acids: CSVEYADGVSYNEQFF.

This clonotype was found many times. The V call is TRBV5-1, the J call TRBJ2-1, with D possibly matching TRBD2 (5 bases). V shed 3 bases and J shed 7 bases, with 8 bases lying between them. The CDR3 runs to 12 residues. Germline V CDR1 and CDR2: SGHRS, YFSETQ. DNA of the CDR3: TGCGCCAGCAGCTGGACTGCTAATGAGCAGTTCTTC. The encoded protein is CASSWTANEQFF.

The CDR3 spells CASSPQAGAGETQYF. The CDR3, as DNA: TGTGCCAGCAGCCCCCAAGCGGGGGCGGGCGAGACCCAGTACTTC. This sequence joins TRBV7-2 and TRBJ2-5, with TRBD2 identical over 8 bases. Trimming at V came to 5 bases and at J to 5 bases, leaving 10 bases not matched to a gene. The CDR3 consists of 15 residues. CDR1 is SGHTA and CDR2 is FQGNSA in the germline V gene.

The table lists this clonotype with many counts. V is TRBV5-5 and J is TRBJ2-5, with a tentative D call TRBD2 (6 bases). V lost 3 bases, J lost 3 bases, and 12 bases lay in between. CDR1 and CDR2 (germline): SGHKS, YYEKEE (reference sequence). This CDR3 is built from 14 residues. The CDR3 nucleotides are TGTGCCAGCAGCTCCGGGGGTTTTGAAGAGACCCAGTACTTC. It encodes CASSSGGFEETQYF.